Listed here is a single T cell receptor beta chain. What it binds is not known. This may be a read error: a much more frequent sequence differs by one nucleotide. The CDR3 has 16 amino acids. After removal of 0 bases from V and 6 bases from J, the junction contained 9 bases not matched to a gene. Germline V gene sequence: CDR1 MNHEY, CDR2 SVGAGI. TCR beta cDNA came from roughly 550 ng total RNA, primed with a constant-region primer. Slightly modified ARM-PCR, run as three nested multiplex PCR rounds, produced the TCR beta libraries. The opening two PCR rounds, around 11 cycles each, paired TRBV1-TRBV30 forward primers with a C-beta reverse primer. TCRdb reprocessed the multiplex PCR reads via MiXCR and lists one record per CDR3 protein. The sample includes about 200,000 distinct CDR3 sequences, around three fifths of them seen just once. This entry belongs to a study of tumor-infiltrating lymphocytes in primary liver carcinoma.

The study extracted blood RNA from unsorted whole blood and also extracted germline DNA. Broader study findings: Researchers found tumor-adjacent and tumor-blood pairs overlapped less than tumor region pairs.

V is TRBV6-5 and J is TRBJ1-1; 8 nucleotides line up with TRBD1. The sequencing input was peripheral blood. This clonotype was obtained from a woman in her sixties or seventies with primary liver carcinoma and hepatitis B virus infection. The CDR3 loop is CASSYSIGAGGAEAFF. For the CDR3, the DNA is TGTGCCAGCAGTTACTCGATAGGAGCAGGGGGCGCTGAAGCTTTCTTT.